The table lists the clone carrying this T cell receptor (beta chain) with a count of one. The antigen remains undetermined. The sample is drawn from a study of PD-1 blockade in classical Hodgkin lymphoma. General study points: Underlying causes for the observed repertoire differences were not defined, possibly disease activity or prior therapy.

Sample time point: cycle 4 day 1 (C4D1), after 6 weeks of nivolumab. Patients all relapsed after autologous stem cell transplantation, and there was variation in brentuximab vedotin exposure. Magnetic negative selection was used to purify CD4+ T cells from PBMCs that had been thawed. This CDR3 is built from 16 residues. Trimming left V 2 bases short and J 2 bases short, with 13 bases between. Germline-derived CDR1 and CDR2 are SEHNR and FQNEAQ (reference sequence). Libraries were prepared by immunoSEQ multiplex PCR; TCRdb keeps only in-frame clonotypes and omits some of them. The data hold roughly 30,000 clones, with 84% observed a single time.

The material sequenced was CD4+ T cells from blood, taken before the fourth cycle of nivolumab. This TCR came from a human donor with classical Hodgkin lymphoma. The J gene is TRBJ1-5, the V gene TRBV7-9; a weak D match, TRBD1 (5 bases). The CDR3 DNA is TGTGCCAGCAGCTTATTTGGGGGAGGCGGCAATCAGCCCCAGCATTTT. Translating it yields CASSLFGGGGNQPQHF.